This T cell receptor beta chain appears in the sequencing data of a study of T cell changes during pregnancy in multiple sclerosis. Trimming took off 2 bases at V and 0 bases at J, with 8 bases between the two ends. The CDR3 has 15 residues. Germline loops: CDR1 SNHLY, CDR2 FYNNEI. This table comes from immunoSEQ multiplex PCR, and its TCRdb copy is limited to in-frame clones, with some not included. This table holds about 93,000 clones, almost 95% found once. Here the sequenced sample was peripheral blood, taken after pregnancy. The sequence was collected from a female donor with multiple sclerosis, enrolled in a pregnancy study. This chain joins TRBV2 and TRBJ2-4; D not certain. The CDR3 DNA reads TGTGCCAGCAGTGAACAGGCGATAGCCAAAAACATTCAGTACTTC. The encoded protein is CASSEQAIAKNIQYF.